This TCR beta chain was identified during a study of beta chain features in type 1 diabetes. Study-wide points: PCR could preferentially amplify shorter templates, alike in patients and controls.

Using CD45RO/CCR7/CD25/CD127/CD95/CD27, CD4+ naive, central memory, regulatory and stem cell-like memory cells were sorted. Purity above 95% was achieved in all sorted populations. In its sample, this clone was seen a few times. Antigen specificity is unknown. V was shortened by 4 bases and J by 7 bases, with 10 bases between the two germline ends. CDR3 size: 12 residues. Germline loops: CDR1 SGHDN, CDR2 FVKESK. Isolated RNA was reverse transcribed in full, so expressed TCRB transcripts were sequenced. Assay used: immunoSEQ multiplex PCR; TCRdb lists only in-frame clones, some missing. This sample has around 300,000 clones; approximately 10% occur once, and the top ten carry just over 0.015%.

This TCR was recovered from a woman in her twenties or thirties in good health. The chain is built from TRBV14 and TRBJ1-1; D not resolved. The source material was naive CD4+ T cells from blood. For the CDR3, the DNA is TGTGCCAGCAGCCTAGCTAACCTTGAAGCTTTCTTT. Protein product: CASSLANLEAFF.